The clone carrying this T cell receptor beta chain has more than one count but fewer than ten. The data derive from a study of cytomegalovirus exposure and HLA in healthy donors. Primers for the PCR totalled 60 Vbeta and 13 Jbeta. The repertoire was sequenced with immunoSEQ multiplex PCR; TCRdb's copy has only in-frame clones and lacks some. Found here are about 140,000 clones, roughly four fifths of them singletons; the top ten hold about 3.4%. From germline, CDR1 is MNHEY and CDR2 SMNVEV (reference sequence). This CDR3 comprises 15 residues. Trimming cost V 5 bases and J 1 base, with 15 bases left between them.

V is TRBV27 and J is TRBJ2-7; tentatively, D is TRBD2 (6 bases). The clonotype originates from a man younger than 35 in good health and CMV-seropositive. The specimen was PBMCs. The CDR3 DNA sequence: TGTGCCAGCAGTCGATCGGGACTGCCGTCCTACGAGCAGTACTTC. As protein: CASSRSGLPSYEQYF.